Sequencing of this T cell receptor beta chain was carried out in a study of T cell responses to AZD1222 COVID-19 vaccine. Overall study findings and caveats: Following two doses of AZD1222, Spike-specific TCR breadth and depth rose.

The CDR3 totals 15 residues. Germline CDR1 SGHRS, CDR2 YFSETQ. V was shortened by 0 bases and J by 2 bases, with 9 bases between the two germline ends. As for this clone: Its antigen is unknown.

TCRdb keeps only in-frame clones here, not all; method: immunoSEQ multiplex PCR. The table shows 150,000 or so clones, with around 90% occurring only once. The material sequenced was peripheral blood, taken on day 0 of AZD1222 vaccination. The chain couples TRBV5-1 to TRBJ1-3; D ambiguous. This clonotype was sampled from an adult in good health. The CDR3 loop reads CASSLALVPGNTIYF. In DNA, the CDR3 is TGCGCCAGCAGCTTGGCCTTGGTTCCTGGAAACACCATATATTTT. Full variable domain (outside the CDR3, taken from reference TRBV5-1 and TRBJ1-3): KAGVTQTPRYLIKTRGQQVTLSCSPISGHRSVSWYQQTPGQGLQFLFEYFSETQRNKGNFPGRFSGRQFSNSRSEMNVSTLELGDSALYLCASSLALVPGNTIYFGEGSWLTVV.